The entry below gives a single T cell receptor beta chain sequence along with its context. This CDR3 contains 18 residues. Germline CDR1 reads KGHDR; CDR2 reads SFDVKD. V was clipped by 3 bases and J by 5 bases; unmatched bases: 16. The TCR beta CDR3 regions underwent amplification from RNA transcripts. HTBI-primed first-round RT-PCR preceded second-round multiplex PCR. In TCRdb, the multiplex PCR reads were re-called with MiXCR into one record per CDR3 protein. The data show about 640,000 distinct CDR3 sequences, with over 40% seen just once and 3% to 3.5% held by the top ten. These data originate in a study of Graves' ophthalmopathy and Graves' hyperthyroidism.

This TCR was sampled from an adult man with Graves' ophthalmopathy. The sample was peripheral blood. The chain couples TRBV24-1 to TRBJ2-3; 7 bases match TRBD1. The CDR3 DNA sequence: TGTGCCACCAGTGATACCCTCCGACAGGGCGTGTGGGGAGATACGCAGTATTTT. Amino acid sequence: CATSDTLRQGVWGDTQYF.